This T cell receptor (beta chain) emerged from a study of tissue T cells after allogeneic stem cell transplantation. Study-wide results and limits: Which tissue TCRs were alloreactive or antigen-specific was not determined. Some clones might be persisting host cells.

Comment on this clone: Antigen unknown. Gene and germline names: mouse. Coverage ceases 1 residue before the CDR3 finishes, and the germline J gene fills in the end.

Time point here: mouse harvest day 7 after allogeneic transplant. Each mouse received 10^7 T-cell-depleted marrow cells plus 10^6 splenic CD5+ T cells by tail vein. The germline V gene has CDR1 KGHPV and CDR2 FQNQEV (reference sequence). V was pared by 2 bases and J by 0 bases, with 6 bases between. The CDR3 runs to 14 residues. Sequenced by immunoSEQ multiplex PCR; TCRdb stores in-frame clones only, minus some. This sample yields 8,500 to 9,000 clones, of which 40% to 45% are seen a single time; 1.4% to 1.5% belongs to the top ten. The sample consisted of skin. This TCR was sampled from a female BALB/c mouse given C57BL/6 T cells with graft-versus-host disease after an allogeneic hematopoietic cell transplant. V is TRBV26 and J is TRBJ2-4; D might be TRBD1 (5 bases). Partial CDR3 DNA: TGTGCCAGCAGTCTGGACAGAAGTCAAAACACCTTGTAC. This codes for CASSLDRSQNTLY. The full CDR3 is CASSLDRSQNTLYF. The whole variable domain, remainder taken from reference TRBV26 and TRBJ2-4, is NSKVIQTPRYLVKGQGQKAKMRCIPEKGHPVVFWYQQNKNNEFKFLINFQNQEVLQQIDMTEKRFSAECPSNSPCSLEIQSSEAGDSALYLCASSLDRSQNTLYFGAGTRLSVL.